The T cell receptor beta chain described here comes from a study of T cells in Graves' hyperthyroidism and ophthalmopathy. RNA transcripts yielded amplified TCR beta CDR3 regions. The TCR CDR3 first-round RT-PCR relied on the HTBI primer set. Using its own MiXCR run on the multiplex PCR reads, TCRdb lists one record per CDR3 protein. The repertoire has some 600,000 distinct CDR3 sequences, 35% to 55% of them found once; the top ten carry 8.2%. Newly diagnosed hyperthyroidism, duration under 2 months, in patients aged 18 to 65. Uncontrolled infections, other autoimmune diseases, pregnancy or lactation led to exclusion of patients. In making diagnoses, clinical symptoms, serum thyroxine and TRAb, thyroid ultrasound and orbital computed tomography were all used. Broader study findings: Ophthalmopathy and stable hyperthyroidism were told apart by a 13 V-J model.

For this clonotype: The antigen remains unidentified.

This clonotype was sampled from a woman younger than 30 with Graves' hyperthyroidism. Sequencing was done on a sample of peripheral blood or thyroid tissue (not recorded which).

Written as DNA, the CDR3 is TGTGCCAGCAGTTTCCCGGGACAGGGGTTTTACGAGCAGTACTTC. Protein product: CASSFPGQGFYEQYF. The V gene is TRBV2, the J gene TRBJ2-7; 10 bases are a match to TRBD1. V lost 5 bases and J lost 4; bases outside the gene matches: 8. Germline CDR1 reads SNHLY; CDR2 reads FYNNEI. The CDR3 has 15 amino acids.